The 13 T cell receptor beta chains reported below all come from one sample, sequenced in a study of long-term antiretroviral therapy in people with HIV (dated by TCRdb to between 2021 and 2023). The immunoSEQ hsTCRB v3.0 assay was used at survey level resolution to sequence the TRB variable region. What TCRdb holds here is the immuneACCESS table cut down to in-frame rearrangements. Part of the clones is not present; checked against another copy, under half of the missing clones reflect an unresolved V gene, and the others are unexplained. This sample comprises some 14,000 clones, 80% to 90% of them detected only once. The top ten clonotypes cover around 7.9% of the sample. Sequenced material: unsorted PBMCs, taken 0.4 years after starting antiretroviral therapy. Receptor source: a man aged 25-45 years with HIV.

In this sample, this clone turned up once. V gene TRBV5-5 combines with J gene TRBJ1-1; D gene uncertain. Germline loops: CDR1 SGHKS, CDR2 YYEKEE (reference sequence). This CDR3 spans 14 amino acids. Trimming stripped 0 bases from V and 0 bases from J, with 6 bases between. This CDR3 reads CASSLGALNTEAFF. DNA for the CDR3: TGTGCCAGCAGCTTGGGGGCCTTGAACACTGAAGCTTTCTTT.

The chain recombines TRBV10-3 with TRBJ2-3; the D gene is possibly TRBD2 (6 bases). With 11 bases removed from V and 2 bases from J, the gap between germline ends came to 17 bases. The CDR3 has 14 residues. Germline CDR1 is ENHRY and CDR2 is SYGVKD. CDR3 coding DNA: TGTGCCGTAAACAGAGGAGGGGCCACAGATACGCAGTATTTT. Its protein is CAVNRGGATDTQYF.

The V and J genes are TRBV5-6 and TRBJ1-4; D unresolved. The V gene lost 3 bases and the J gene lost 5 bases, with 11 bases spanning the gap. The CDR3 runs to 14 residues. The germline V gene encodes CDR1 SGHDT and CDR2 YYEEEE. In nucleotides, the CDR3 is TGTGCCAGCAGCTCCGACCCCAAAAATGAAAAACTGTTTTTT. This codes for CASSSDPKNEKLFF.

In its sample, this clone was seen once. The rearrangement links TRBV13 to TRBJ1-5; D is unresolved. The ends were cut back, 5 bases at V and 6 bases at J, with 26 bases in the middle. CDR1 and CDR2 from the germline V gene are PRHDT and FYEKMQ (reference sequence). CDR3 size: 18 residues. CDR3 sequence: CASSPSGGGYGRVQPQHF. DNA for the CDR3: TGTGCCAGCAGCCCGTCGGGCGGCGGATACGGGAGAGTTCAGCCCCAGCATTTT.

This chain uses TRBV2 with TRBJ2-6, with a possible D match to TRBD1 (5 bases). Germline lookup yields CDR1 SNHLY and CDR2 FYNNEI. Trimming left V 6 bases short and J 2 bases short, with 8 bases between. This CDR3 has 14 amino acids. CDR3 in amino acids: CASSPGPGANVLTF. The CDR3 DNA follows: TGTGCCAGCAGCCCAGGGCCTGGGGCCAACGTCCTGACTTTC.

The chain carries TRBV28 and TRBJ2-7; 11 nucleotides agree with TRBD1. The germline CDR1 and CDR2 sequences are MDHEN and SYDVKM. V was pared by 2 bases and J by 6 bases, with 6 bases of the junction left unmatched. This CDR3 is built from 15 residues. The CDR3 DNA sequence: TGTGCCAGCAGTTTAACCGGGACAGGGGGAAGCGAGCAGTACTTC. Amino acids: CASSLTGTGGSEQYF.

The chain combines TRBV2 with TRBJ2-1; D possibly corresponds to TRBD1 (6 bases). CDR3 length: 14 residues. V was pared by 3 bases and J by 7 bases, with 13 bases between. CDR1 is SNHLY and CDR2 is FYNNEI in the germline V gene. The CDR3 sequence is CASSERGQGNEQFF. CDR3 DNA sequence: TGTGCCAGCAGTGAGAGGGGCCAGGGGAATGAGCAGTTCTTC.

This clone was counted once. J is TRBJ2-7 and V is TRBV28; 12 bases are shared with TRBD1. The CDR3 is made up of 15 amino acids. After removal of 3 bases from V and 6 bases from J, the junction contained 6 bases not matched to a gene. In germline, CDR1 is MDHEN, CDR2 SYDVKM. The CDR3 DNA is TGTGCCAGCAGTTTCCCGGGACAGGGGGCAGGCGAGCAGTACTTC. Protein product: CASSFPGQGAGEQYF.

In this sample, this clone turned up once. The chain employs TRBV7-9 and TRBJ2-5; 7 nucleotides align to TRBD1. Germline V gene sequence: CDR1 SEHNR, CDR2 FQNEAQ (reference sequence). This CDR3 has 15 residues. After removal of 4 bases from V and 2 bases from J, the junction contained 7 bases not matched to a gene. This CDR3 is CASSSGQATQETQYF. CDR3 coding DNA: TGTGCCAGCAGCTCCGGACAGGCAACTCAAGAGACCCAGTACTTC.

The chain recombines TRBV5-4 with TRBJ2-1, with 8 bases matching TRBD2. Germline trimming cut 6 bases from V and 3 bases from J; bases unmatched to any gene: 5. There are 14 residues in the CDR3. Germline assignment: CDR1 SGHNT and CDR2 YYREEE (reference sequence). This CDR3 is CASKLAGLYNEQFF. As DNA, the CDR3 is TGTGCCAGCAAGTTAGCGGGGCTCTACAATGAGCAGTTCTTC.

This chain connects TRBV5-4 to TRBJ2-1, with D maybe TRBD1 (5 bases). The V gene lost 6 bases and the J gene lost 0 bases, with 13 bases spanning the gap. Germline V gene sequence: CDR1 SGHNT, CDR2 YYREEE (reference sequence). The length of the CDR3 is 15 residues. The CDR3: CASNTRASSYNEQFF. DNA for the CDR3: TGTGCCAGCAATACCAGGGCGAGCTCCTACAATGAGCAGTTCTTC. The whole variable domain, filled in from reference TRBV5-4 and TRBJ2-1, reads ETGVTQSPTHLIKTRGQQVTLRCSSQSGHNTVSWYQQALGQGPQFIFQYYREEENGRGNFPPRFSGLQFPNYSSELNVNALELDDSALYLCASNTRASSYNEQFFGPGTRLTVL.

This CDR3 reads CASSQSDLGQPNTGELFF. The DNA for the CDR3 is TGCGCCAGCAGCCAATCTGATCTTGGACAGCCGAACACCGGGGAGCTGTTTTTT. This sequence joins TRBV4-1 and TRBJ2-2; weak D call: TRBD1 (6 bases). The CDR3 sequence is 18 residues long. CDR1 and CDR2 from the germline V gene are MGHRA and YSYEKL. V shed 2 bases and J shed 0 bases, with 16 bases lying between them.

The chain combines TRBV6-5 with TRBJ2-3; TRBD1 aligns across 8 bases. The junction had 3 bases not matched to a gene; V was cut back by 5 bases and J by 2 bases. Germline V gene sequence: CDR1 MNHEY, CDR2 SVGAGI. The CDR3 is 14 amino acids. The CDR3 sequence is CASSPGQATDTQYF. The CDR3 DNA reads TGTGCCAGCAGTCCGGGACAGGCCACAGATACGCAGTATTTT.